The 26 T cell receptor beta chains in this list originate from one sample, sequenced in a study of cytomegalovirus exposure and HLA in healthy donors. PCR amplification relied on 60 Vbeta primers (plus 13 Jbeta primers). TCRdb keeps only in-frame clones here, not all; method: immunoSEQ multiplex PCR. The data contain about 210,000 clones, roughly 84% of them singletons. Sequencing input: PBMCs. The receptor set was obtained from a girl aged 2 to 10 in good health and CMV-seronegative.

J is TRBJ2-5 and V is TRBV4-1; tentatively, D is TRBD1 (5 bases). V was pared by 0 bases and J by 1 base, with 12 bases between. CDR3 length equals 16 residues. Germline loops: CDR1 MGHRA, CDR2 YSYEKL. This CDR3 is CASSQELSTGQETQYF. The CDR3 bases are TGCGCCAGCAGCCAAGAGTTAAGCACAGGCCAAGAGACCCAGTACTTC.

This rearrangement joins TRBV6-1 to TRBJ2-5; a possible D gene is TRBD1 (5 bases). The length of the CDR3 is 15 residues. V gave up 4 bases and J gave up 2 bases, with 14 bases separating them. Germline loops: CDR1 MNHNS, CDR2 SASEGT. The CDR3 loop reads CASSVPWGRQETQYF. The CDR3 DNA is TGTGCCAGCAGTGTTCCCTGGGGCCGGCAAGAGACCCAGTACTTC.

This chain uses TRBV6-1 with TRBJ2-2; D unclear. Germline V gene sequence: CDR1 MNHNS, CDR2 SASEGT. The germline V and J ends were trimmed by 0 bases and 4 bases, with 12 bases remaining between them. This CDR3 contains 16 residues. In DNA form, the CDR3 reads TGTGCCAGCAGTGAAGCCGAAGAGGTCCCCACCGGGGAGCTGTTTTTT. Protein: CASSEAEEVPTGELFF.

The chain combines TRBV7-9 with TRBJ2-7, with D possibly TRBD2 on 6 matching bases. CDR1 and CDR2 from the germline V gene are SEHNR and FQNEAQ (reference sequence). This CDR3 is 13 amino acids long. V lost 4 bases to trimming and J lost 3 bases, with 10 bases between them. CDR3 DNA sequence: TGTGCCAGCAGCTCTCGGGACTTCTACGAGCAGTACTTC. Protein product: CASSSRDFYEQYF.

The chain combines TRBV6-5 with TRBJ2-5, with 8 bases identical to TRBD1. The CDR3 length is 14 residues. Germline V gene data show CDR1 as MNHEY and CDR2 as SVGAGI. V dropped 5 bases and J dropped 5; count of bases not matched to a gene: 7. The CDR3 reads CASSQQGVEETQYF. In DNA form, the CDR3 reads TGTGCCAGCAGTCAACAGGGGGTAGAGGAGACCCAGTACTTC.

V gene TRBV6-7 combines with J gene TRBJ1-4, with 10 bases identical to TRBD1. TRBV6-7 is assigned to the ORF class and has an uncertain function. Trimming cost V 10 bases and J 6 bases; bases outside gene matches: 8. This CDR3 contains 14 residues. CDR3: CAKKYGTGDEKLFF. CDR3 sequence (DNA): TGTGCCAAAAAATACGGGACAGGGGATGAAAAACTGTTTTTT.

Concerning this clone: The junction differs from germline at one of its ends, possibly a read error. The rearrangement links TRBV7-9 to TRBJ1-3; tentatively, D is TRBD1 (5 bases). Germline CDR1 is SEHNR and CDR2 is FQNEAQ (reference sequence). CDR3 length equals 18 residues. CDR3 residues: CSSSLTPDIPFSGNTIYF. Written as DNA, the CDR3 is TGTTCCAGCAGCTTAACCCCGGACATCCCATTCTCTGGAAACACCATATATTTT.

This sequence joins TRBV5-1 and TRBJ2-7; D gene unclear. V was clipped by 4 bases and J by 0 bases, with 5 bases between them. The CDR3 has 12 residues. Germline-derived CDR1 and CDR2 are SGHRS and YFSETQ. CDR3 DNA sequence: TGCGCCAGCAGCCCCGGCTCCTACGAGCAGTACTTC. Its protein product is CASSPGSYEQYF.

The chain carries TRBV20-1 and TRBJ2-5, with D possibly being TRBD1 (7 bases). The germline CDR1 and CDR2 sequences are DFQATT and SNEGSKA (reference sequence). This CDR3 has 11 amino acids. The germline V and J ends were trimmed by 4 bases and 5 bases, with 8 bases remaining between them. DNA for the CDR3: TGCAGTGCTACAGGGGGGGAGACCCAGTACTTC. Protein: CSATGGETQYF.

The chain carries TRBV10-3 and TRBJ2-1, with 8 bases identical to TRBD2. After removal of 4 bases from V and 2 bases from J, the junction contained 4 bases not matched to a gene. This CDR3 is built from 15 residues. The V gene's germline CDR1 is ENHRY and CDR2 SYGVKD. The CDR3 coding sequence is TGTGCCATCAGTGGATCAGCGGGAGCCTACAATGAGCAGTTCTTC. It translates to CAISGSAGAYNEQFF.

The gene calls are TRBV4-1 and TRBJ2-1; unclear D gene. With 0 bases removed from V and 9 bases from J, the gap between germline ends came to 9 bases. The CDR3 runs to 13 residues. In germline, CDR1 is MGHRA, CDR2 YSYEKL. Here the CDR3 DNA reads TGCGCCAGCAGCCAAGATCAACCAGGTGAGCAGTTCTTC. Amino acid sequence: CASSQDQPGEQFF.

The rearrangement joins TRBV6-1 to TRBJ2-1; 11 positions agree with TRBD2. The germline V gene encodes CDR1 MNHNS and CDR2 SASEGT. With V trimmed by 3 bases and J by 0 bases, 7 bases remained unmatched. This CDR3 region has 18 residues. The DNA of the CDR3 is TGTGCCAGCAGTGACAGCGCTAGCGGGAGGCCCTCCTACAATGAGCAGTTCTTC. Translation gives CASSDSASGRPSYNEQFF.

This clone was recorded only once. This chain uses TRBV6-5 with TRBJ2-7; 10 bases are shared with TRBD1. The J segment lost 6 bases and the V segment lost 6 bases, leaving 8 bases of the junction unmatched. The germline V gene encodes CDR1 MNHEY and CDR2 SVGAGI. The CDR3 runs to 14 residues. In nucleotides, the CDR3 is TGTGCCAGCAGGCGACAGGGGGCGAGAGCCGAGCAGTACTTC. It is translated as CASRRQGARAEQYF.

CDR3 protein: CASSASSRGAQDTQYF. The CDR3 DNA is TGTGCCAGCAGCGCCTCCTCGCGGGGAGCCCAAGATACGCAGTATTTT. This chain joins TRBV7-2 and TRBJ2-3; D is possibly TRBD2 (6 bases). This CDR3 has 16 residues. Trimming removed 5 bases at V and 5 bases at J, with 20 bases between. CDR1 and CDR2 from the germline V gene are SGHTA and FQGNSA.

The genes are TRBV2 and TRBJ1-4; 9 nucleotides agree with TRBD1. CDR1 SNHLY and CDR2 FYNNEI come from the germline V gene. The CDR3 runs to 13 residues. Trimming at V came to 8 bases and at J to 6 bases, leaving 4 bases not matched to a gene. CDR3 residues: CASGRDRDEKLFF. Here the CDR3 DNA reads TGTGCCAGCGGCCGGGACAGGGATGAAAAACTGTTTTTT.

This rearrangement joins TRBV6-5 to TRBJ2-3; the D gene is possibly TRBD2 (5 bases). Trimming took off 6 bases at V and 0 bases at J, with 10 bases between the two ends. The CDR3 totals 14 residues. Germline V lookup: CDR1 MNHEY, CDR2 SVGAGI. CDR3 sequence reads: CASSLGGSTDTQYF. DNA for the CDR3: TGTGCCAGCAGCCTCGGAGGTAGCACAGATACGCAGTATTTT.

The CDR3 DNA follows: TGTGCCAGCTCACCGGAGACAGGGTTCTCTGGAAACACCATATATTTT. Its translation is CASSPETGFSGNTIYF. The chain uses TRBV18 and TRBJ1-3, with TRBD1 matching 7 bases. This CDR3 contains 16 residues. With V trimmed by 3 bases and J by 0 bases, 5 bases remained unmatched. Germline V CDR1 and CDR2: KGHSH, LQKENI.

The chain carries TRBV4-1 and TRBJ1-1, with D perhaps TRBD1 (6 bases). Per the germline V gene, CDR1 is MGHRA and CDR2 is YSYEKL. The CDR3 extends over 16 amino acids. The V and J ends lost 4 bases and 5 bases respectively, with 20 bases between them. CDR3 bases: TGCGCCAGCAGCCTTAGGGGGACCGGGGCGGAGACTGAAGCTTTCTTT. This gives the protein CASSLRGTGAETEAFF.

The V gene is TRBV2, the J gene TRBJ1-1, with D perhaps TRBD1 (6 bases). V dropped 7 bases and J dropped 2 bases, with 14 bases sitting between them. The CDR3 is 14 residues long. Germline V gene data show CDR1 as SNHLY and CDR2 as FYNNEI. The CDR3 bases are TGTGCCAGCACGGGGGGCATAAGAAACACTGAAGCTTTCTTT. Translation gives CASTGGIRNTEAFF. Together with reference TRBV2 and TRBJ1-1, the CDR3 gives the full variable domain: EPEVTQTPSHQVTQMGQEVILRCVPISNHLYFYWYRQILGQKVEFLVSFYNNEISEKSEIFDDQFSVERPDGSNFTLKIRSTKLEDSAMYFCASTGGIRNTEAFFGQGTRLTVV.

The chain carries TRBV6-1 and TRBJ2-1; tentative D call: TRBD2 (6 bases). The CDR3 runs to 12 residues. Germline V gives CDR1 MNHNS, CDR2 SASEGT. V was cut by 6 bases and J by 10 bases, with 13 bases left in between. The CDR3 coding sequence is TGTGCCAGCAGAGCATTGCGGGACGAGCAGTTCTTC. Translating gives CASRALRDEQFF.

The J gene is TRBJ2-4, the V gene TRBV5-4; the match to TRBD1 covers 8 bases. V dropped 0 bases and J dropped 6; count of bases not matched to a gene: 5. The CDR3 spans 15 residues. CDR1 and CDR2 from the germline V gene are SGHNT and YYREEE (reference sequence). The CDR3 region is CASSLDRGQGNIQYF. In nucleotides, the CDR3 is TGTGCCAGCAGCTTGGACCGAGGACAGGGAAACATTCAGTACTTC. Complete variable domain (other parts from reference TRBV5-4 and TRBJ2-4): ETGVTQSPTHLIKTRGQQVTLRCSSQSGHNTVSWYQQALGQGPQFIFQYYREEENGRGNFPPRFSGLQFPNYSSELNVNALELDDSALYLCASSLDRGQGNIQYFGAGTRLSVL.

In its sample, this clone was seen once. The chain joins TRBV6-1 to TRBJ2-1; the match to TRBD2 covers 8 bases. Germline V CDR1 and CDR2: MNHNS, SASEGT. V shed 6 bases, J shed 4 bases, and the junction held 5 bases outside the gene matches. CDR3 size: 14 residues. For the CDR3, the DNA is TGTGCCAGCAGCGGGAGGGCCGAGTACAATGAGCAGTTCTTC. It yields the protein CASSGRAEYNEQFF.

Here the CDR3 reads CASSLLQGAGDTEAFF. CDR3 DNA: TGTGCCAGCAGCTTACTACAGGGGGCAGGCGACACTGAAGCTTTCTTT. V usage is TRBV11-2 and J usage is TRBJ1-1, with TRBD1 identical over 9 bases. The germline gives CDR1 SGHAT, CDR2 FQNNGV. This CDR3 is built from 16 residues. Trimming took 2 bases from V and 3 from J; bases not matched to a gene: 7.

V gene TRBV5-4 combines with J gene TRBJ2-6, with 7 bases matching TRBD1. With 3 bases clipped from V and 0 bases from J, the junction kept 3 bases outside the gene matches. Germline V gene lookup returns CDR1 SGHNT and CDR2 YYREEE (reference sequence). The CDR3 is made up of 16 amino acids. This chain's CDR3 is CASSWGQFSGANVLTF. CDR3 coding DNA: TGTGCCAGCAGCTGGGGACAGTTCTCTGGGGCCAACGTCCTGACTTTC.

The rearrangement uses TRBV15 and TRBJ2-1; maybe TRBD1 (6 bases). This CDR3 has 16 residues. The V gene lost 3 bases and the J gene lost 0 bases, with 12 bases spanning the gap. Per the germline V gene, CDR1 is LNHNV and CDR2 is YYDKDF (reference sequence). The CDR3 region is CATSSFGQSSYNEQFF. The CDR3 DNA is TGTGCCACCAGCAGTTTCGGACAGAGCTCCTACAATGAGCAGTTCTTC.

The chain has TRBV6-1 and TRBJ1-1, with TRBD1 as a possible D gene (5 bases). CDR3 length equals 13 residues. CDR1 MNHNS and CDR2 SASEGT come from the germline V gene. Trimming shortened V by 11 bases and J by 1 base, and 14 bases separated the two germline ends. The CDR3, as DNA: TGTGCCGGACAAGGGGCCCCGAACACTGAAGCTTTCTTT. It encodes CAGQGAPNTEAFF.